Listed here are 20 T cell receptor beta chains from one sample, sequenced in a study of blood T cell repertoires in COVID-19. The repertoire was sequenced with immunoSEQ multiplex PCR; TCRdb's copy has only in-frame clones and lacks some. The sample yields under 300,000 clones, about 86% seen once. Sequences were obtained from peripheral blood. All receptors derive from a woman of 80 years or more with acute or convalescent COVID-19.

This CDR3 is CASSQLNQPQHF. In DNA, the CDR3 is TGTGCCAGCAGTCAACTTAATCAGCCCCAGCATTTT. J is TRBJ1-5 and V is TRBV3-1 (or the pseudogene TRBV3-2); D remains unclear. Germline CDR1 and CDR2: LGHDT and YNNKEL (reference sequence). This CDR3 is built from 12 residues. With 6 bases removed from V and 4 bases from J, the gap between germline ends came to 7 bases.

This chain uses TRBV11-2 with TRBJ2-7; 8 nucleotides agree with TRBD2. This CDR3 has 14 amino acids. Germline-derived CDR1 and CDR2 are SGHAT and FQNNGV. The ends lost 4 bases at V and 6 bases at J; junction bases unmatched: 8. As DNA, the CDR3 is TGTGCCAGCAGCTCCCACGGGGGGGCCGGCGAGCAGTACTTC. It encodes CASSSHGGAGEQYF.

This chain joins TRBV6-1 and TRBJ1-3, with D tentatively TRBD1 (6 bases). Trimming cost V 0 bases and J 0 bases, with 15 bases left between them. This CDR3 comprises 18 residues. CDR1 MNHNS and CDR2 SASEGT come from the germline V gene. For the CDR3, the DNA is TGTGCCAGCAGTGAAGCACTTGGGGGCCTGAGCTCTGGAAACACCATATATTTT. Protein: CASSEALGGLSSGNTIYF.

J is TRBJ2-7 and V is TRBV5-8, with a possible D match to TRBD1 (5 bases). Germline V CDR1 and CDR2: SGHTS, YDEGEE. The CDR3 totals 11 residues. Between the trimmed V and J ends, which lost 6 bases and 6 bases, there was a span of 10 bases. CDR3 DNA: TGTGCCAGCACCCTAGGGGCCGAGCAGTACTTC. Its protein product is CASTLGAEQYF.

The chain combines TRBV9 with TRBJ2-7, with D maybe TRBD2 (5 bases). The V end lost 0 bases, the J end lost 1 base, and 5 bases lay between the germline ends. This CDR3 is 13 amino acids long. The V gene's germline CDR1 is SGDLS and CDR2 YYNGEE. Written as DNA, the CDR3 is TGTGCCAGCAGCGTAGGACTATCCTACGAGCAGTACTTC. Protein: CASSVGLSYEQYF. Looking up the rest from reference TRBV9 and TRBJ2-7 gives the full variable domain: DSGVTQTPKHLITATGQRVTLRCSPRSGDLSVYWYQQSLDQGLQFLIQYYNGEERAKGNILERFSAQQFPDLHSELNLSSLELGDSALYFCASSVGLSYEQYFGPGTRLTVT.

V usage is TRBV28 and J usage is TRBJ2-2, with TRBD2 matching over 15 bases. The CDR3 is 19 residues long. From germline, CDR1 is MDHEN and CDR2 SYDVKM. V lost 4 bases to trimming and J lost 4 bases; unmatched junction nucleotides: 10. The CDR3 is CASSSPGLAGGASTGELFF. DNA for the CDR3: TGTGCCAGCAGTTCGCCGGGACTAGCGGGGGGTGCTAGCACCGGGGAGCTGTTTTTT.

This clone was counted a few times. The gene calls are TRBV6-4 and TRBJ1-5; 7 nucleotides align to TRBD1. The CDR3 is 15 amino acids. The V gene end was trimmed by 4 bases and the J gene end by 7 bases; junction bases not matched to a gene: 10. Germline CDR1 is MRHNA and CDR2 is SNTAGT. The CDR3 region is CASSGQGGGGQPQHF. The DNA of the CDR3 is TGTGCCAGCAGTGGACAGGGAGGCGGGGGGCAGCCCCAGCATTTT.

This chain uses TRBV7-9 with TRBJ2-3, with TRBD1 identical over 10 bases. V lost 3 bases to trimming and J lost 2 bases; unmatched junction nucleotides: 2. CDR3 size: 15 residues. Germline lookup yields CDR1 SEHNR and CDR2 FQNEAQ (reference sequence). The DNA of the CDR3 is TGTGCCAGCAGCTTCGGGACAGGGGTCACAGATACGCAGTATTTT. Translation: CASSFGTGVTDTQYF.

This clone occurred a few times. The chain is built from TRBV24-1 and TRBJ1-5, with 7 bases aligning to TRBD1. Germline-derived CDR1 and CDR2 are KGHDR and SFDVKD. J was trimmed by 5 bases and V by 5 bases; bases with no gene match: 8. CDR3 length equals 15 residues. For the CDR3, the DNA is TGTGCCACCAGTGTGGCAGGGGGTCCCGATCAGCCCCAGCATTTT. This encodes CATSVAGGPDQPQHF.

The rearrangement uses TRBV7-3 and TRBJ2-5, with TRBD2 matching over 10 bases. This CDR3 contains 15 residues. Germline V lookup: CDR1 SGHTA, CDR2 FQGTGA. V lost 0 bases and J lost 4; bases outside the gene matches: 2. The chain's CDR3 is CASSLTAGGRETQYF. The DNA for the CDR3 is TGTGCCAGCAGCTTAACAGCGGGGGGGAGAGAGACCCAGTACTTC.

The chain combines TRBV23-1 with TRBJ1-3, with a possible D match to TRBD1 (6 bases). TRBV23-1 is classed as an ORF, of uncertain function. Trimming removed 3 bases from V and 4 bases from J, with 13 bases in between. CDR3 size: 15 residues. CDR3 protein: CASSHRRGGGNTIYF. DNA of the CDR3: TGCGCCAGCAGTCACCGCCGGGGGGGCGGAAACACCATATATTTT.

The chain employs TRBV6-5 and TRBJ2-1, with a tentative D call TRBD1 (5 bases). Germline lookup yields CDR1 MNHEY and CDR2 SVGAGI. The CDR3 sequence is 12 residues long. Trimming shortened V by 6 bases and J by 7 bases, and 10 bases separated the two germline ends. DNA of the CDR3: TGTGCCAGCAGACGGAAGGGGAATGAGCAGTTCTTC. As protein: CASRRKGNEQFF.

The J gene is TRBJ2-7, the V gene TRBV27; possible D gene TRBD1, 6 bases. In germline, CDR1 is MNHEY, CDR2 SMNVEV (reference sequence). CDR3 length: 14 residues. Trimming left V 4 bases short and J 3 bases short, with 13 bases between. This CDR3 reads CASSSSYRDYEQYF. As DNA, the CDR3 is TGTGCCAGCAGTTCCTCTTACAGGGACTACGAGCAGTACTTC.

V is TRBV5-6 and J is TRBJ2-3; D is uncertain. Germline loops: CDR1 SGHDT, CDR2 YYEEEE. This CDR3 has 13 residues. V was pared by 1 base and J by 2 bases, with 5 bases between. This chain's CDR3 is CASSLPLTDTQYF. CDR3 in DNA: TGTGCCAGCAGCTTGCCCCTCACAGATACGCAGTATTTT.

The genes are TRBV4-2 and TRBJ2-1; 11 nucleotides line up with TRBD2. Per germline, CDR1 LGHNA and CDR2 YNFKEQ. The length of the CDR3 is 15 residues. V lost 1 base to trimming and J lost 9 bases; unmatched junction nucleotides: 5. The CDR3 sequence: CASSQGSGGAGEQFF. For the CDR3, the DNA is TGTGCCAGCAGCCAAGGTAGCGGGGGGGCCGGTGAGCAGTTCTTC.

The genes are TRBV4-1 and TRBJ2-5; no definite D call. This CDR3 region has 14 residues. The ends were cut back, 7 bases at V and 2 bases at J, with 14 bases in the middle. Germline V gives CDR1 MGHRA, CDR2 YSYEKL. CDR3 coding DNA: TGCGCCAGCAAAACATGGGCCCCGCAAGAGACCCAGTACTTC. This gives the protein CASKTWAPQETQYF.

This clone was seen many times. V is TRBV7-2 and J is TRBJ1-4; TRBD1 aligns across 8 bases. The trim removed 5 bases at V and 10 bases at J, leaving 9 bases unmatched. Germline V gene data show CDR1 as SGHTA and CDR2 as FQGNSA. This CDR3 spans 14 amino acids. The DNA of the CDR3 is TGTGCCAGCAGCGTCCAGGGGGCTGTGGGAAAACTGTTTTTT. This codes for CASSVQGAVGKLFF.

CDR3 coding DNA: TGTGCCAGCACCTCCCCCCTAGCGGGGGATGAGCAGTTCTTC. Amino acid sequence: CASTSPLAGDEQFF. V gene TRBV9 combines with J gene TRBJ2-1; 10 positions agree with TRBD2. CDR3 size: 14 residues. CDR1 is SGDLS and CDR2 is YYNGEE in the germline V gene. The ends lost 6 bases at V and 8 bases at J; junction bases unmatched: 8.

The chain links TRBV19 to TRBJ2-2, with D uncertain. The germline gives CDR1 LNHDA, CDR2 SQIVND (reference sequence). This CDR3 spans 14 amino acids. Trimming stripped 5 bases from V and 1 base from J, with 8 bases between. CDR3: CASSAQKNTGELFF. CDR3 DNA: TGTGCCAGTAGTGCACAGAAGAACACCGGGGAGCTGTTTTTT. The complete variable domain, with remaining parts taken from reference TRBV19 and TRBJ2-2, reads DGGITQSPKYLFRKEGQNVTLSCEQNLNHDAMYWYRQDPGQGLRLIYYSQIVNDFQKGDIAEGYSVSREKKESFPLTVTSAQKNPTAFYLCASSAQKNTGELFFGEGSRLTVL.

This clone was observed a single time. The J gene is TRBJ2-5, the V gene TRBV7-2; no definite D call. The ends were cut back, 0 bases at V and 5 bases at J, with 4 bases in the middle. CDR3 length: 12 amino acids. CDR1 and CDR2 (germline): SGHTA, FQGNSA. The CDR3 loop is CASSLARETQYF. The CDR3 DNA reads as TGTGCCAGCAGCTTAGCACGGGAGACCCAGTACTTC.